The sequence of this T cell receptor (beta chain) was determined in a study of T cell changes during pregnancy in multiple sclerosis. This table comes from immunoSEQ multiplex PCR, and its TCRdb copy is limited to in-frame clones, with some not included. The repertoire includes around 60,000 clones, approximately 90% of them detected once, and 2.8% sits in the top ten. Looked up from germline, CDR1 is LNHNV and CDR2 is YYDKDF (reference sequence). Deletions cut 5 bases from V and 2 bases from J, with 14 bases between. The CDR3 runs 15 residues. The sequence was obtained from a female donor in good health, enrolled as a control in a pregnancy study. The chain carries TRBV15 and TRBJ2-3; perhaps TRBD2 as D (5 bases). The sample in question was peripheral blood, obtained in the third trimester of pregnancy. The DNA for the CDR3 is TGTGCCACCAGCGTTAGCGCCTACCCCACAGATACGCAGTATTTT. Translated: CATSVSAYPTDTQYF.